A single sample is the source of the 32 T cell receptor beta chains below, sequenced in a study of T-cell memory formation after mild COVID-19. MiXCR was run by TCRdb on the 5' RACE reads, yielding one entry per CDR3 protein. The profile shows approximately 210,000 distinct CDR3 sequences, roughly a tenth of them singletons. The material sequenced was PBMCs or a T cell subset sorted from them (not recorded which). The receptors were sampled from a man younger than 35 who had mild COVID-19 (a few samples of this study predate the infection). Cell type and time point are not known.

Concerning this clonotype: One junction end disagrees with the germline gene, perhaps due to a read error. V gene TRBV7-7 combines with J gene TRBJ1-1, with D perhaps TRBD1 (5 bases). The CDR3 has 13 amino acids. Germline values: CDR1 SSHAT, CDR2 FNYEAQ (reference sequence). CDR3 region: CASSWDRDTEAFF. The DNA of the CDR3 is TGTGCTAGCAGCTGGGACCGGGACACTGAAGCTTTCTTT.

This clonotype has more than one count but fewer than ten. The chain's CDR3 is CASSPTPSSGNTIYF. In DNA form, the CDR3 reads TGTGCCAGCAGTCCTACACCGAGCTCTGGAAACACCATATATTTT. This chain uses TRBV7-8 with TRBJ1-3; D gene ambiguous. This CDR3 has 15 amino acids. CDR1 SGHVS and CDR2 FQNEAQ come from the germline V gene. Trimming removed 6 bases from V and 0 bases from J, with 12 bases in between.

This clonotype was seen a few times. The chain has TRBV9 and TRBJ2-3, with 13 bases fitting TRBD2. The CDR3 totals 17 residues. Germline-derived CDR1 and CDR2 are SGDLS and YYNGEE. V shed 2 bases and J 7 bases; nucleotides not matched to a gene: 10. This chain's CDR3 is CASSVAPLTSGGNTQYF. DNA of the CDR3: TGTGCCAGCAGCGTCGCACCGTTGACTAGCGGGGGGAATACGCAGTATTTT.

This clonotype was found a few times. V usage is TRBV29-1 and J usage is TRBJ2-1; 8 nucleotides match TRBD1. J was trimmed by 0 bases and V by 0 bases; bases with no gene match: 7. The CDR3 extends over 17 amino acids. Germline CDR1 SQVTM, CDR2 ANQGSEA. The CDR3 coding sequence is TGCAGCGTTGAAGATGGGTCAGGGGGCCCCTCCTACAATGAGCAGTTCTTC. Protein sequence: CSVEDGSGGPSYNEQFF.

The genes are TRBV5-1 and TRBJ2-7, with a possible D match to TRBD1 (6 bases). Germline V gene data show CDR1 as SGHRS and CDR2 as YFSETQ. CDR3 length: 13 residues. Trimming cost V 2 bases and J 3 bases, with 9 bases left between them. This chain's CDR3 is CASSLQGGYEQYV. CDR3 nucleotide sequence: TGCGCCAGCAGCTTACAGGGTGGCTACGAGCAGTACGTC.

This clonotype occurred a few times. This sequence joins TRBV7-9 and TRBJ1-4; D gene ambiguous. Trimming cost V 2 bases and J 8 bases, with 12 bases left between them. CDR3 length: 14 amino acids. CDR1 SEHNR and CDR2 FQNEAQ come from the germline V gene (reference sequence). The CDR3 DNA reads TGTGCCAGCAGCTTAATGGGGATGTACGAAAAACTGTTTTTT. It is translated as CASSLMGMYEKLFF.

The table lists this clonotype with a few counts. The chain is built from TRBV6-2 or TRBV6-3 and TRBJ2-3, with no clear D. Germline assignment: CDR1 MNHEY and CDR2 SVGEGT. V was shortened by 2 bases and J by 5 bases, with 11 bases between the two germline ends. The CDR3 runs 14 residues. The CDR3 nucleotides read TGTGCCAGCAGTTACCGGCGTCTGGAAGATACGCAGTATTTT. This sequence encodes CASSYRRLEDTQYF.

This clonotype was counted a single time. The chain carries TRBV12-5 and TRBJ1-1; TRBD1 matches 7 bases. The junction had 9 bases not matched to a gene; V was cut back by 4 bases and J by 7 bases. Germline V CDR1 and CDR2: LGHNT, FRNRAP. The CDR3 is 14 residues long. The CDR3 DNA follows: TGTGCTAGTGGTTGGCAGGGGGGGGCGGATGAAGCTTTCTTT. It codes for CASGWQGGADEAFF.

The chain's CDR3 is CASSPGTGVSRFAEAFF. In nucleotides, the CDR3 is TGTGCCAGCAGCCCCGGGACAGGGGTCTCTAGGTTCGCTGAAGCTTTCTTT. The chain carries TRBV7-9 and TRBJ1-1; the match to TRBD1 covers 10 bases. The junction had 15 bases not matched to a gene; V was cut back by 5 bases and J by 6 bases. CDR3 length equals 17 residues. Germline V gene lookup returns CDR1 SEHNR and CDR2 FQNEAQ (reference sequence). The variable domain in full, completed from reference TRBV7-9 and TRBJ1-1, reads DTGVSQNPRHKITKRGQNVTFRCDPISEHNRLYWYRQTLGQGPEFLTYFQNEAQLEKSRLLSDRFSAERPKGSFSTLEIQRTEQGDSAMYLCASSPGTGVSRFAEAFFGQGTRLTVV.

DNA for the CDR3: TGCGCCAGCAGCCAAGCCGCGGACGGCAACTATGGCTACACCTTC. It specifies CASSQAADGNYGYTF. The chain employs TRBV4-3 and TRBJ1-2; D ambiguous. Deletions cut 1 base from V and 2 bases from J, with 11 bases between. Germline CDR1 is LGHNA and CDR2 is YSLEER. The CDR3 is 15 residues long.

This clonotype has a count of ten or more. The chain links TRBV12-3 or TRBV12-4 to TRBJ2-7; D is possibly TRBD1 (6 bases). This CDR3 is built from 17 residues. V lost 5 bases to trimming and J lost 1 base, with 21 bases between them. CDR3 residues: CASSPSRRGSSSYEQYV. Here the CDR3 DNA reads TGTGCCAGCAGTCCCAGTCGCAGGGGCAGCTCATCCTACGAGCAGTACGTC.

CDR3 nucleotides: TGTGCCAGCAGCCAGGAGCTTTCAAGTCGGGTAAACACTGAAGCTTTCTTT. Translated, it gives CASSQELSSRVNTEAFF. The chain combines TRBV3-1 with TRBJ1-1; no definite D call. The CDR3 loop spans 17 amino acids. Trimming shortened V by 3 bases and J by 2 bases, and 19 bases separated the two germline ends. Looked up from germline, CDR1 is LGHDT and CDR2 is YNNKEL (reference sequence). Based on the CDR3 plus reference TRBV3-1 and TRBJ1-1, the full variable domain is DTAVSQTPKYLVTQMGNDKSIKCEQNLGHDTMYWYKQDSKKFLKIMFSYNNKELIINETVPNRFSPKSPDKAHLNLHINSLELGDSAVYFCASSQELSSRVNTEAFFGQGTRLTVV.

In this sample, this clonotype turned up many times. The V call is TRBV4-3, the J call TRBJ2-4; D unresolved. The germline gives CDR1 LGHNA, CDR2 YSLEER. This CDR3 has 16 amino acids. The V gene lost 0 bases and the J gene lost 1 base, with 10 bases spanning the gap. The CDR3 loop is CASSQEHSLAKNIQYF. The CDR3 DNA reads as TGCGCCAGCAGCCAAGAGCACAGTTTGGCCAAAAACATTCAGTACTTC.

This clonotype has just a few counts. This chain joins TRBV13 and TRBJ2-7; D ambiguous. This CDR3 region has 13 residues. The V gene's germline CDR1 is PRHDT and CDR2 FYEKMQ (reference sequence). Trimming removed 5 bases from V and 5 bases from J, with 13 bases in between. The CDR3 sequence: CASSGVAVDEQYF. The DNA for the CDR3 is TGTGCCAGCAGCGGGGTTGCTGTTGACGAGCAGTACTTC.

CDR3 coding DNA: TGTGCCAGCTGGGGGGGCTATGGCTACACCTTC. Residues: CASWGGYGYTF. This chain joins TRBV28 and TRBJ1-2; possible D gene TRBD1, 5 bases. Per the germline V gene, CDR1 is MDHEN and CDR2 is SYDVKM. Trimming took 8 bases from V and 4 from J, leaving 8 bases between them. This CDR3 has 11 amino acids.

This clonotype has a handful of counts. The genes are TRBV15 and TRBJ2-1, with 12 bases aligning to TRBD2. V trimming: 3 bases; J trimming: 7 bases; junction bases outside the gene matches: 4. Looked up from germline, CDR1 is LNHNV and CDR2 is YYDKDF (reference sequence). This CDR3 region has 15 residues. For the CDR3, the DNA is TGTGCCACCAGCAGTGGACTAGCGGGGAAGAATGAGCAGTTCTTC. As protein: CATSSGLAGKNEQFF. The full variable domain, completed using reference TRBV15 and TRBJ2-1, is DAMVIQNPRYQVTQFGKPVTLSCSQTLNHNVMYWYQQKSSQAPKLLFHYYDKDFNNEADTPDNFQSRRPNTSFCFLDIRSPGLGDTAMYLCATSSGLAGKNEQFFGPGTRLTVL.

In its sample, this clonotype was seen many times. The gene calls are TRBV6-1 and TRBJ1-2; D perhaps matches TRBD1 (6 bases). Per the germline V gene, CDR1 is MNHNS and CDR2 is SASEGT. The CDR3 is 16 residues long. V lost 5 bases to trimming and J lost 0 bases, with 16 bases between them. CDR3 nucleotide sequence: TGTGCCAGCAGTCGAAGTGGGCAGGGGACTAACTATGGCTACACCTTC. Amino acids: CASSRSGQGTNYGYTF.

The chain uses TRBV4-1 and TRBJ1-5; D is unresolved. The V gene's germline CDR1 is MGHRA and CDR2 YSYEKL. This CDR3 contains 13 residues. The germline V and J ends were trimmed by 4 bases and 7 bases, with 11 bases remaining between them. Here the CDR3 DNA reads TGCGCCAGCAGCCGGTCGGGAGAACAGCCCCAGCATTTT. It translates to CASSRSGEQPQHF.

This clonotype was counted only a few times. This chain links TRBV6-2 or TRBV6-3 with TRBJ2-5; weak D call: TRBD2 (5 bases). This CDR3 contains 13 residues. V was shortened by 6 bases and J by 4 bases, with 12 bases between the two germline ends. Germline CDR1 and CDR2: MNHEY and SVGEGT. This CDR3 reads CASSARVGETQYF. The CDR3 nucleotides are TGTGCCAGCAGCGCGAGGGTCGGAGAGACCCAGTACTTC.

Only a few counts were recorded for this clonotype. The J gene is TRBJ2-7, the V gene TRBV25-1, with 7 bases identical to TRBD1. Germline-derived CDR1 and CDR2 are MGHDK and SYGVNS. V was pared by 5 bases and J by 7 bases, with 11 bases of the junction left unmatched. The length of the CDR3 is 14 residues. The CDR3 DNA is TGTGCCAGCAGTTCTCCAGGGGGTATGGTTGAGCAGTACTTC. This codes for CASSSPGGMVEQYF.

The chain combines TRBV7-2 with TRBJ1-6; D is unresolved. V lost 5 bases, J lost 12 bases, and 20 bases lay in between. CDR3 size: 15 residues. Germline V CDR1 and CDR2: SGHTA, FQGNSA. The CDR3 DNA reads TGTGCCAGCAGCCTCACGCCGGACGGAATCGTACCCCTCCACTTT. Translating gives CASSLTPDGIVPLHF.

This clonotype was counted many times. The chain links TRBV7-8 to TRBJ1-1; D is ambiguous. V lost 1 base to trimming and J lost 4 bases, with 10 bases between them. The CDR3 contains 14 residues. CDR1 is SGHVS, CDR2 FQNEAQ, per germline. The CDR3 DNA reads as TGTGCCAGCAGCTTAGGTGTATTTAGCACTGAAGCTTTCTTT. The encoded protein is CASSLGVFSTEAFF.

This clonotype was recorded many times. This chain uses TRBV6-2 or TRBV6-3 with TRBJ2-2; D is perhaps TRBD1 (6 bases). Germline CDR1 is MNHEY and CDR2 is SVGEGT. The germline V and J ends were trimmed by 4 bases and 4 bases, with 7 bases remaining between them. The CDR3 runs to 13 residues. The CDR3 DNA sequence: TGTGCCAGCAGTTGGACAGTCACCGGGGAGCTGTTTTTT. It translates to CASSWTVTGELFF.

This clonotype occurred many times. This sequence joins TRBV11-2 and TRBJ2-5, with D perhaps TRBD1 (6 bases). The CDR3 loop spans 14 amino acids. Germline values: CDR1 SGHAT, CDR2 FQNNGV. V was pared by 5 bases and J by 5 bases, with 15 bases between. CDR3: CASSLRSQGETQYF. DNA of the CDR3: TGTGCCAGCAGCCTACGAAGTCAGGGGGAGACCCAGTACTTC.

This clonotype was picked up a small number of times. The chain employs TRBV7-2 and TRBJ2-3, with a weak D call TRBD2 (6 bases). The CDR3 extends over 13 amino acids. Between the trimmed V and J ends, which lost 5 bases and 4 bases, there was a span of 10 bases. Per the germline V gene, CDR1 is SGHTA and CDR2 is FQGNSA. The CDR3 spells CASSDRLADTQYF. The CDR3, as DNA: TGTGCCAGCAGCGACAGACTAGCAGATACGCAGTATTTT.

The genes are TRBV3-1 and TRBJ1-1; D is possibly TRBD1 (5 bases). The V gene lost 1 base and the J gene lost 4 bases, with 7 bases spanning the gap. Germline V gene sequence: CDR1 LGHDT, CDR2 YNNKEL (reference sequence). The CDR3 has 13 amino acids. CDR3 residues: CASSQGGLTEAFF. DNA for the CDR3: TGTGCCAGCAGCCAAGGGGGCCTCACTGAAGCTTTCTTT.

The chain recombines TRBV18 with TRBJ2-7, with D perhaps being TRBD1 or TRBD2 (6 bases each). The CDR3 has 15 residues. V was cut by 3 bases and J by 4 bases, with 16 bases left in between. Germline V CDR1 and CDR2: KGHSH, LQKENI. The CDR3 nucleotides read TGTGCCAGCTCACCGGCCGGGGGCGCTGGGTACGAGCAGTACTTC. This codes for CASSPAGGAGYEQYF.

This clonotype was detected ten times or more. The chain links TRBV7-2 to TRBJ2-1; the D is unclear. CDR3 length equals 16 residues. Trimming left V 2 bases short and J 9 bases short, with 20 bases between. CDR1 and CDR2 (germline): SGHTA, FQGNSA. CDR3 sequence (DNA): TGTGCCAGCAGCTTACCCCCGGGCCCCACCTTTACTGAGCAGTTCTTC. Amino acids: CASSLPPGPTFTEQFF.

The chain uses TRBV20-1 and TRBJ2-1, with D perhaps given as TRBD1 or TRBD2 (5 bases each). From germline, CDR1 is DFQATT and CDR2 SNEGSKA (reference sequence). V shed 3 bases and J shed 2 bases, with 5 bases lying between them. This CDR3 comprises 12 residues. The CDR3 reads CSARGAYNEQFF. The CDR3 DNA is TGCAGTGCTAGGGGGGCCTACAATGAGCAGTTCTTC.

A few counts support this clonotype. The rearrangement links TRBV12-3 or TRBV12-4 to TRBJ1-1; D gene unclear. The CDR3 is 15 amino acids. Trimming took 0 bases from V and 1 from J, leaving 9 bases between them. The CDR3 bases are TGTGCCAGCAGTTTAGCAGCGACGCGGAACACTGAAGCTTTCTTT. Translating gives CASSLAATRNTEAFF.

There are a few counts of this clonotype. V and J are TRBV5-1 and TRBJ2-3, with a possible D match to TRBD2 (5 bases). The CDR3 is 14 amino acids. Germline V gene sequence: CDR1 SGHRS, CDR2 YFSETQ. V was pared by 1 base and J by 6 bases, with 12 bases between. The CDR3 nucleotides read TGCGCCAGCAGCTTGAGCGGCCAAGGGGATACGCAGTATTTT. Translated: CASSLSGQGDTQYF. The full variable domain, its missing parts supplied by reference TRBV5-1 and TRBJ2-3, is KAGVTQTPRYLIKTRGQQVTLSCSPISGHRSVSWYQQTPGQGLQFLFEYFSETQRNKGNFPGRFSGRQFSNSRSEMNVSTLELGDSALYLCASSLSGQGDTQYFGPGTRLTVL.

J is TRBJ2-2 and V is TRBV5-1; D gene ambiguous. V shed 2 bases and J shed 7 bases, with 15 bases lying between them. In germline, CDR1 is SGHRS, CDR2 YFSETQ. CDR3 length equals 15 residues. The CDR3 bases are TGCGCCAGCAGCTTCGGCGCGCCGGGCAGCGGGGAGCTGTTTTTT. Its protein is CASSFGAPGSGELFF.